This TCR beta chain is from a study of OX40 agonist ivuxolimab in advanced cancers. Background on the study: An agonistic anti-OX40 (CD134) antibody, ivuxolimab, was used to treat the patients. Partial responses, seen in three patients, involved one hepatocellular carcinoma and two cutaneous melanomas.

V shed 3 bases and J 5 bases; nucleotides not matched to a gene: 20. Per germline, CDR1 LNHNV and CDR2 YYDKDF (reference sequence). CDR3 size: 22 residues. With regard to this clone: Its antigen is undetermined.

General study findings and limits: Near-lowest levels of clonal expansion characterized partial responders at 0.1-3.0 mg/kg.

Some clones are missing from TCRdb's copy, which holds only in-frame ones; the method was immunoSEQ multiplex PCR. The sample contains tens of thousands of clones, about 86% of which appear only once. The rearrangement links TRBV15 to TRBJ2-1; 15 nucleotides match TRBD2. The TCR sequence derives from an adult with an advanced solid tumor such as melanoma, head and neck, liver or kidney cancer. The sample in question was CD4+ or CD8+ T cells sorted from blood, obtained in a trial of the OX40 agonist ivuxolimab. CDR3 DNA: TGTGCCACCAGCAGGAGGGGTACTCCGGGACTAGCGGGGGGAACAACAAACAATGAGCAGTTCTTC. Translation gives CATSRRGTPGLAGGTTNNEQFF.